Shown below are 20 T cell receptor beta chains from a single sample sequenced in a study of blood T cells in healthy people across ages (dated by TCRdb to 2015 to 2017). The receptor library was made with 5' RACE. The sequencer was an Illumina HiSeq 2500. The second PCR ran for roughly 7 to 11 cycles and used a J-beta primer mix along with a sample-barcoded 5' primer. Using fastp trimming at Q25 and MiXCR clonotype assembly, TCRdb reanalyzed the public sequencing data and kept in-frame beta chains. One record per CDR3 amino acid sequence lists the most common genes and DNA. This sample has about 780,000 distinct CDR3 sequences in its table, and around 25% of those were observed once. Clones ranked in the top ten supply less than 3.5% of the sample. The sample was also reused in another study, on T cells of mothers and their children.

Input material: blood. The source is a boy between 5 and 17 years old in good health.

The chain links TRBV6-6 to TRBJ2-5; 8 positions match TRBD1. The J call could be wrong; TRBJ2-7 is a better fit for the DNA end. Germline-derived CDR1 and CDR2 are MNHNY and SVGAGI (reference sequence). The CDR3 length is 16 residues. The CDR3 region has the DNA TGTGCCAGCAGTGTTATCCGCCGGACAGGGTTAGACGAGCAGTACTTC. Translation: CASSVIRRTGLDEQYF.

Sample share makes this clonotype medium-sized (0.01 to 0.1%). CDR3 in amino acids: CASSPGGGGTSTDTQYF. The CDR3 nucleotides read TGCGCCAGCAGCCCCGGGGGCGGGGGGACTAGCACAGATACGCAGTATTTT. This chain links TRBV4-1 with TRBJ2-3; 8 bases map to TRBD2. The trim removed 4 bases at V and 0 bases at J, leaving 9 bases unmatched. This CDR3 has 17 amino acids. CDR1 and CDR2 (germline): MGHRA, YSYEKL.

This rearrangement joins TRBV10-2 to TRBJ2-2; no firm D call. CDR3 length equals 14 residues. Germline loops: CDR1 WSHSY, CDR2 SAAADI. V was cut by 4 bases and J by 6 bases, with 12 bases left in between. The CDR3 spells CASSARNRAGELFF. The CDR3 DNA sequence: TGCGCCAGCAGTGCTCGAAATCGCGCCGGGGAGCTGTTTTTT.

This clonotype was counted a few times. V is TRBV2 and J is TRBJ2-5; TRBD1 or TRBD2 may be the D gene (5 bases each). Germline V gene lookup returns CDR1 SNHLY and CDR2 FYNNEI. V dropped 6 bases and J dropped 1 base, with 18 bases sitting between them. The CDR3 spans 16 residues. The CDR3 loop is CASRPGPAERQETQYF. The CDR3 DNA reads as TGTGCCAGCAGGCCGGGGCCAGCGGAGCGCCAAGAGACCCAGTACTTC.

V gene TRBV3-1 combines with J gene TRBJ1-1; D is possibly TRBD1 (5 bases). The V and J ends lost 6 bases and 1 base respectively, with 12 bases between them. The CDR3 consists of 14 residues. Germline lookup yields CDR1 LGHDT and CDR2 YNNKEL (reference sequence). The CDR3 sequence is CASRDTGKNTEAFF. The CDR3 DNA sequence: TGTGCCAGCAGGGACACGGGGAAGAACACTGAAGCTTTCTTT.

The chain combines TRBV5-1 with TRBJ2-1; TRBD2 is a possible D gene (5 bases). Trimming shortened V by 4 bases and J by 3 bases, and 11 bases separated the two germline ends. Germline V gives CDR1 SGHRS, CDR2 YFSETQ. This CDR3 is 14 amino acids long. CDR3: CASSVRGLYNEQFF. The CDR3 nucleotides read TGCGCCAGCAGCGTGCGCGGGCTCTACAATGAGCAGTTCTTC. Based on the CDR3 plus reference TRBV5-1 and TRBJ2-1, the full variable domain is KAGVTQTPRYLIKTRGQQVTLSCSPISGHRSVSWYQQTPGQGLQFLFEYFSETQRNKGNFPGRFSGRQFSNSRSEMNVSTLELGDSALYLCASSVRGLYNEQFFGPGTRLTVL.

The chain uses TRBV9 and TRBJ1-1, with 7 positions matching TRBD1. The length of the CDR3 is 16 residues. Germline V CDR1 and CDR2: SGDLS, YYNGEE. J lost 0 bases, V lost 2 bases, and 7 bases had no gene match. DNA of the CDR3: TGTGCCAGCAGCGTCGGGACAGAGATAATGAACACTGAAGCTTTCTTT. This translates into CASSVGTEIMNTEAFF.

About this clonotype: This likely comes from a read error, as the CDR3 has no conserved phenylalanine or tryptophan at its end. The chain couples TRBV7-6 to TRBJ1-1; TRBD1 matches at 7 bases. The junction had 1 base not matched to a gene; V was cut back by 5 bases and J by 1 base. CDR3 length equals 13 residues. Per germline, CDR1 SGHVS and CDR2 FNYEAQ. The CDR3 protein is CASSPGGNTEAFS. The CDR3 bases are TGTGCCAGCAGCCCAGGGGGGAACACTGAAGCTTTCTCT.

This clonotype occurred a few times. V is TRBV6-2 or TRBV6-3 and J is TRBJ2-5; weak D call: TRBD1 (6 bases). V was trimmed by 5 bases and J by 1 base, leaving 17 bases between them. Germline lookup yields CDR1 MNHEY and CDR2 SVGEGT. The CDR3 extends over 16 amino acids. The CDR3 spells CASSPLGTPFQETQYF. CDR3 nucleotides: TGTGCCAGCAGTCCCCTGGGGACACCTTTCCAAGAGACCCAGTACTTC.

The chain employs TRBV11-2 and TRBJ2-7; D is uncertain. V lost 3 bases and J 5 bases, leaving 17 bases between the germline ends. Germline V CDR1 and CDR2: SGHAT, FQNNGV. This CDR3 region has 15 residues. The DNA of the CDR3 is TGTGCCAGCAGCTTCCTCGACACGGGCCCTCACGAGCAGTACTTC. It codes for CASSFLDTGPHEQYF.

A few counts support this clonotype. The DNA for the CDR3 is TGTGCCAGCAGCTTAGAAGCCGGATCCTCTGGGGCCAACGTCCTGACTTTC. Translating gives CASSLEAGSSGANVLTF. This chain joins TRBV11-2 and TRBJ2-6; D not resolved. V dropped 0 bases and J dropped 0 bases, with 9 bases sitting between them. The CDR3 is 17 amino acids. CDR1 and CDR2 (germline): SGHAT, FQNNGV.

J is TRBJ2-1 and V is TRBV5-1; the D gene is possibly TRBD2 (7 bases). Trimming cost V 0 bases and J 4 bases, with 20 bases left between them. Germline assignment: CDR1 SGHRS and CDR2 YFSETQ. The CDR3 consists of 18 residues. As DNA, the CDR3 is TGCGCCAGCAGCTTGGCCGGTGGGGGGGCCACTGTATACAATGAGCAGTTCTTC. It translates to CASSLAGGGATVYNEQFF.

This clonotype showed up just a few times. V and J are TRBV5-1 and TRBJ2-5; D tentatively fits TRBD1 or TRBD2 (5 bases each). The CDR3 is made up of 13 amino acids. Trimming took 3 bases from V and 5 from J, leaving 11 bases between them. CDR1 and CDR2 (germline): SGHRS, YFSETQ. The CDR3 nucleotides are TGCGCCAGCAGCTGGGACGGACGGGAGACCCAGTACTTC. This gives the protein CASSWDGRETQYF. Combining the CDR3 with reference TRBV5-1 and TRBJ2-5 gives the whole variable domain KAGVTQTPRYLIKTRGQQVTLSCSPISGHRSVSWYQQTPGQGLQFLFEYFSETQRNKGNFPGRFSGRQFSNSRSEMNVSTLELGDSALYLCASSWDGRETQYFGPGTRLLVL.

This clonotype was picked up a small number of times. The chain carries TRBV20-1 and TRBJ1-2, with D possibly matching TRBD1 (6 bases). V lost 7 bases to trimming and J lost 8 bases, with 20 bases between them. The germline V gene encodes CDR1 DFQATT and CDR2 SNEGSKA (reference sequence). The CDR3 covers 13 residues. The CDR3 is CSGPWGGGMGYTF. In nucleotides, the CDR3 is TGCAGTGGGCCTTGGGGCGGGGGCATGGGCTACACCTTC.

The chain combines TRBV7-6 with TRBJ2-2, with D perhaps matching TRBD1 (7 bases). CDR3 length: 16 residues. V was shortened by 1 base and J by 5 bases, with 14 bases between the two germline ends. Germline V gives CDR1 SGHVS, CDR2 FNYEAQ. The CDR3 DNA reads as TGTGCCAGCAGCTTAGATGAGACAGGGAGGACCGGGGAGCTGTTTTTT. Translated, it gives CASSLDETGRTGELFF. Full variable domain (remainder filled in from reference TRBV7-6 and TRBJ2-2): GAGVSQSPRYKVTKRGQDVALRCDPISGHVSLYWYRQALGQGPEFLTYFNYEAQQDKSGLPNDRFSAERPEGSISTLTIQRTEQRDSAMYRCASSLDETGRTGELFFGEGSRLTVL.

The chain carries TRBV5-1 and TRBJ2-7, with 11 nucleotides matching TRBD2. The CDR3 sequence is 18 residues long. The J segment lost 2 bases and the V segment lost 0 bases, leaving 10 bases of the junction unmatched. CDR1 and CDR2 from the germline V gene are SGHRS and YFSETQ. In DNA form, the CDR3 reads TGCGCCAGCAGCTTGGCCCCGACTAGCGGGGAGATGGCCTACGAGCAGTACTTC. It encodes CASSLAPTSGEMAYEQYF.

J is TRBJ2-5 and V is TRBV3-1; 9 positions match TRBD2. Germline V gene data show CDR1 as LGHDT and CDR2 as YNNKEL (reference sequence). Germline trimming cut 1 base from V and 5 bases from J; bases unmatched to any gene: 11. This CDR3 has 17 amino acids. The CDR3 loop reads CASSQGQGLATGETQYF. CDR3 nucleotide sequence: TGTGCCAGCAGCCAAGGGCAAGGACTAGCGACAGGGGAGACCCAGTACTTC.

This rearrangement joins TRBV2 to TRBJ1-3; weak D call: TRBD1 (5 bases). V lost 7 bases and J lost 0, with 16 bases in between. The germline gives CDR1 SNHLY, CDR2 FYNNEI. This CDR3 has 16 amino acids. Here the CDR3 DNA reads TGTGCCAGCATCCCCTGGGCAGGGAGCTCTGGAAACACCATATATTTT. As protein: CASIPWAGSSGNTIYF.

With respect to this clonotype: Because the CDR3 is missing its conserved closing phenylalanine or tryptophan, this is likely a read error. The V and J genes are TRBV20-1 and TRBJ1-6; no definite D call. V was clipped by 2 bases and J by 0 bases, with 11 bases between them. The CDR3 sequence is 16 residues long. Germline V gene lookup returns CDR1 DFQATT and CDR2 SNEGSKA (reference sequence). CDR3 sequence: CSARSPPGSYNSPLHL. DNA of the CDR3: TGCAGTGCTAGATCCCCACCAGGCTCCTATAATTCACCCCTCCACCTT.

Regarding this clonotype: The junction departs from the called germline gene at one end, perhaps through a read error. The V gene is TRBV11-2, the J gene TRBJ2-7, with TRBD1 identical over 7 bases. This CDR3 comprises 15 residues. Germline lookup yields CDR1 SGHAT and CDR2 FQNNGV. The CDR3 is CASSSDRESTYERYF. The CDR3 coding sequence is TGTGCCAGCAGCTCAGACAGGGAATCGACCTACGAGCGGTACTTC.